A single sample gave rise to the 2 T cell receptor beta chains below, sequenced in a study of breast tumors, draining lymph nodes, adjacent tissues. Axillary draining lymph nodes of breast cancer patients supplied the node samples. TCRdb recomputed calls from the multiplex PCR reads with MiXCR, one row per CDR3 protein. The profile shows 250,000 or so distinct CDR3 sequences, roughly 31% of them singletons. Sequenced material: axillary lymph node tissue. Receptors were obtained from a female donor with breast cancer. Some clones in this sample may be carry-over from other donors' samples.

Concerning this clonotype itself: This sequence may be a read error, since a much larger clone differs from it by one base. V gene TRBV11-2 combines with J gene TRBJ1-2, with no clear D. The CDR3 has 15 amino acids. The germline V gene has CDR1 SGHAT and CDR2 FQNNGV. V was clipped by 5 bases and J by 8 bases, with 21 bases between them. The DNA of the CDR3 is TGTGCCAGCAGCCAAGATGTTTTAGCAACCCGCGGCTACACCTTC. It yields the protein CASSQDVLATRGYTF.

Ten or more counts support this clonotype. This rearrangement joins TRBV19 to TRBJ1-5, with D possibly matching TRBD1 (6 bases). The CDR3 runs 14 residues. The V end was cut by 7 bases, the J end by 0 bases, with 10 bases between. Germline-derived CDR1 and CDR2 are LNHDA and SQIVND (reference sequence). The CDR3 DNA follows: TGTGCCAGTATCGCACAGGGTAGCAATCAGCCCCAGCATTTT. This codes for CASIAQGSNQPQHF.